This TCR beta chain derives from a study of Ad26.COV2.S vaccination and SARS-CoV-2 variants (dated by TCRdb to about 2021). The study in broad terms: Vaccine-arm donors came from COV1001, a multicentre, randomized, double-blind, placebo-controlled phase I-IIa trial of Ad26.COV2.S in healthy adults. Ad26.COV2.S was administered intramuscularly at 5 x 10^10 or 1 x 10^11 viral particles, either as a single shot or as two shots given 56 days apart. TCRbeta repertoire sequencing served as the tool for gauging how specific and how broad the SARS-CoV-2-reactive T cell receptors were following Ad26.COV2.S vaccination. The TCR-sequenced set comprised approximately 30 samples: approximately 20 Ad26.COV2.S vaccine recipients, 5 placebo recipients and 8 SARS-CoV-2 convalescent individuals. Trial participants were randomized into five groups of five, in which low-dose or high-dose Ad26.COV2.S was given once or twice, or placebo was given on both occasions. Investigators remained blinded to trial group allocation during experiments and outcome assessment.

This clone was counted a few times. Its antigen is unknown. Nothing much larger sits one base from this clone, and base qualities are not available. The immunoSEQ Assay was used to sequence TCRbeta CDR3 regions. After extraction, genomic DNA underwent amplification by bias-controlled multiplex PCR, followed by high-throughput sequencing. As for the original processing: To quantify the absolute abundance of every unique TCRbeta CDR3 region, sequences were collapsed and filtered. T cell fraction was estimated by normalization of TCRbeta template counts to usable DNA, with usable DNA being measured through amplification of reference genes present in all nucleated cells. Repertoire TCRs were annotated as SARS-CoV-2-specific by exact matching of V gene, CDR3 amino acid sequence and J gene to a known reactive TCR set. The reference SARS-CoV-2 TCR set was derived from MIRA and filtered for enrichment in COVID-19-positive ImmuneCODE repertoires, a step that removed public or cross-reactive TCRs. Using the MIRA antigens, annotated TCRs were further analysed by specific ORF or by position within an ORF. Breadth was defined as the number of annotated unique rearrangements divided by the total number of unique productive rearrangements, and depth was defined as the summed frequency of the annotated unique rearrangements. Two-sided Wilcoxon rank-sum tests were applied when comparing TCR breadth between groups. TCRdb stores this immuneACCESS table with in-frame sequences only. Part of the clones is absent; in the studies checked, under half of the shortfall reflects unresolved V genes, and no reason is known for the rest. V, J and clone size reflect that table, while D and trimming were determined from the DNA. This sample holds 380,000 or so clones; 83% were observed only once. The ten largest make up approximately 7.8% of the sample.

Taken with the paper, the label for treatment or condition translates to: about 20 received Ad26.COV2.S at low or high dose, single or two shots; about 5 received placebo; per-sample allocation not given. Repertoires of vaccine and placebo recipients were sequenced from samples taken on day 63 after the first injection. Cohort 1b enrolled about two dozen adults aged 18-55 years at a single site in Boston, USA, between 29 July and 7 August 2020. Ad26.COV2.S was a replication-incompetent adenovirus type 26 vector that expressed a prefusion-stabilized SARS-CoV-2 spike protein derived from the original Wuhan strain. The CDR3 measures 13 amino acids from cysteine to phenylalanine. Solely the CDR3 DNA is kept, with 39 bases framed from the first base. V sheds 4 bases and J sheds 7 bases, leaving 8 bases between their ends. Via the germline V gene, CDR1 is MRHNA and CDR2 SNTAGT. Findings and caveats that apply to the study as a whole: Spike-specific TCR breadth was higher in Ad26.COV2.S recipients than in placebo recipients (P = 0.0014). The study was not powered to compare responses between vaccine doses or regimens. Non-spike TCR breadth was comparable between vaccine and placebo recipients, consistent with the vaccine containing only spike. Substantial breadth of spike-specific CD8+ and CD4+ T cell responses was reported after vaccination. The authors noted that total T cell responses may have been underestimated by the TCR breadth and depth analyses.

This material consisted of peripheral blood, taken in a trial of Ad26.COV2.S vaccine versus placebo. The TCR sequence derives from a person between 18 and 65 years old who received the Ad26.COV2.S COVID-19 vaccine or a placebo. Recombination linked TRBV6-4 to TRBJ1-6; the D gene assignment is ambiguous. The CDR3 region reads CASSADSNSPLHF. The DNA sequence follows: TGTGCCAGCAGTGCGGACTCCAATTCACCCCTCCACTTT.